This is a list of T cell receptor beta chains from one sample in a study of identifying expanded T cells in peripheral blood. Data came from immunoSEQ multiplex PCR; TCRdb stores just in-frame clones and leaves some out. The sample lists approximately 86,000 clones, 85% occurring once. Input material: blood. Receptor source: a person aged 18-70 years in good health. The CDR3 runs from the conserved cysteine through the conserved F or W. A D gene is named only where the DNA matches it firmly. Rows give clone size only sometimes, using once, few, many, or a class for an expanded clone.

size,D,V,J,CDR3,DNA
few,.,TRBV7-2,TRBJ2-3,CASSWNGANTDTQYF,TGTGCCAGCAGCTGGAATGGGGCCAACACAGATACGCAGTATTTT
.,.,TRBV5-8,TRBJ1-1,CASSRAEAISNTEAFF,TGTGCCAGCAGCCGGGCGGAAGCTATTTCGAACACTGAAGCTTTCTTT
.,.,TRBV7-2,TRBJ1-2,CASSSRAAGLFYGYTF,TGTGCCAGCAGCTCTCGGGCGGCGGGACTTTTTTATGGCTACACCTTC
.,.,TRBV2,TRBJ1-1,CANDSPAGFMNTEAFF,TGTGCCAACGACAGTCCTGCTGGGTTCATGAACACTGAAGCTTTCTTT
.,.,TRBV27,TRBJ1-1,CASNSWGGNTEAFF,TGTGCCAGCAATAGTTGGGGAGGGAACACTGAAGCTTTCTTT
once,TRBD1,TRBV6-5,TRBJ2-3,CASSLQGASTDTQYF,TGTGCCAGCAGCCTACAGGGGGCTAGCACAGATACGCAGTATTTT
once,.,TRBV2,TRBJ1-2,CASSEVPNYGYTF,TGTGCCAGCAGTGAAGTTCCCAACTATGGCTACACCTTC
few,.,TRBV30,TRBJ1-3,CACITWAHSGNTIYF,TGTGCCTGCATCACGTGGGCGCACTCTGGAAACACCATATATTTT
.,.,TRBV30,TRBJ2-5,CAWRREVETQYF,TGTGCCTGGAGGCGCGAGGTGGAGACCCAGTACTTC
.,TRBD1,TRBV2,TRBJ2-2,CASRTGVNTGELFF,TGTGCCAGCAGGACAGGGGTAAACACCGGGGAGCTGTTTTTT
.,.,TRBV19,TRBJ2-1,CASSRGETGTNEQFF,TGTGCCAGTAGTAGGGGGGAAACAGGAACCAATGAGCAGTTCTTC
.,.,TRBV5-4,TRBJ1-1,CASSHGGEGGTEAFF,TGTGCCAGCAGCCACGGGGGGGAGGGCGGCACTGAAGCTTTCTTT
.,.,TRBV7-9,TRBJ1-1,CASSPRKGPEAFF,TGTGCCAGCAGCCCCCGGAAAGGCCCTGAAGCTTTCTTT
.,TRBD1,TRBV11-3,TRBJ1-3,CASSLGTGRNTIYF,TGTGCCAGCAGCTTGGGGACAGGGAGAAACACCATATATTTT
few,.,TRBV27,TRBJ1-5,CASSSHTGQQPQHF,TGTGCCAGCAGTTCCCATACAGGGCAACAGCCCCAGCATTTT
once,TRBD2,TRBV5-1,TRBJ2-7,CASSPRGGYEQYF,TGCGCCAGCAGCCCCCGGGGGGGCTACGAGCAGTACTTC
few,.,TRBV7-9,TRBJ2-7,CASSSWISRGQYF,TGTGCCAGCAGCTCCTGGATATCGAGGGGGCAGTACTTC